Presented here are 30 T cell receptor beta chains from one specimen sequenced in a study of breast tumors, draining lymph nodes, adjacent tissues. Using its own MiXCR run on the multiplex PCR reads, TCRdb lists one record per CDR3 protein. The data hold about 15,000 distinct CDR3 sequences, with roughly 64% observed a single time. The material sequenced was tumor-adjacent breast tissue. These TCRs come from a female donor with breast cancer. Some clones in this sample may be carry-over from other donors' samples.

In regard to this clonotype: This may be a read error, as it is one base from a much larger clone. The chain has TRBV12-3 or TRBV12-4 and TRBJ1-1; no reliable D call. The CDR3 has 13 residues. With 8 bases removed from V and 4 bases from J, the gap between germline ends came to 14 bases. CDR3 in DNA: TGTGCCAGCTTCTCGCACGAGCCCACTGAAGCTTTCTTT. Translated, it gives CASFSHEPTEAFF.

This clonotype has a handful of counts. The chain has TRBV20-1 and TRBJ2-1; 7 bases align to TRBD1. The CDR3 extends over 15 amino acids. Germline assignment: CDR1 DFQATT and CDR2 SNEGSKA (reference sequence). J was trimmed by 3 bases and V by 0 bases; bases with no gene match: 5. CDR3 in DNA: TGCAGTGCTAGAGACCCGGGACAGATCTACAATGAGCAGTTCTTC. This encodes CSARDPGQIYNEQFF.

This clonotype has a handful of counts. The chain couples TRBV24-1 to TRBJ2-7; D might be TRBD2 (5 bases). This CDR3 has 14 amino acids. The germline gives CDR1 KGHDR, CDR2 SFDVKD. Deletions cut 3 bases from V and 3 bases from J, with 11 bases between. The CDR3 region is CATSDGGSHYEQYF. The DNA of the CDR3 is TGTGCCACCAGTGATGGAGGCAGCCACTACGAGCAGTACTTC.

The chain is built from TRBV19 and TRBJ2-7; 7 bases map to TRBD1. After removal of 1 base from V and 2 bases from J, the junction contained 5 bases not matched to a gene. Germline V gene sequence: CDR1 LNHDA, CDR2 SQIVND (reference sequence). The CDR3 length is 15 residues. CDR3 bases: TGTGCCAGTAGTATAGGGACAGGCGGTGCCTACGAGCAGTACTTC. This encodes CASSIGTGGAYEQYF.

The CDR3 sequence: CASSLQGTNEKLFF. CDR3 DNA sequence: TGTGCCAGCAGCTTACAGGGGACTAATGAAAAACTGTTTTTT. The chain recombines TRBV11-3 with TRBJ1-4; D is possibly TRBD1 (6 bases). The CDR3 has 14 amino acids. CDR1 SGHNT and CDR2 YENEEA come from the germline V gene. V lost 2 bases and J 2 bases, leaving 6 bases between the germline ends.

The gene calls are TRBV12-3 or TRBV12-4 and TRBJ1-4, with 7 bases aligning to TRBD1. J lost 0 bases, V lost 7 bases, and 5 bases had no gene match. The CDR3 consists of 15 residues. CDR3 in DNA: TGTGCCAGCACCGGACAGGCCACAACTAATGAAAAACTGTTTTTT. Residues: CASTGQATTNEKLFF.

By sample fraction, this clonotype is medium-sized. The CDR3 region has the DNA TGTGCCAGCGCTCTCTTAGAGAATAATTCACCCCTCCACTTT. Its translation is CASALLENNSPLHF. V usage is TRBV6-1 and J usage is TRBJ1-6, with no clear D. This CDR3 contains 14 residues. Per germline, CDR1 MNHNS and CDR2 SASEGT. V lost 8 bases, J lost 5 bases, and 13 bases lay in between.

The chain has TRBV5-1 and TRBJ2-7, with 8 positions matching TRBD1. Trimming took 6 bases from V and 4 from J; bases not matched to a gene: 9. Germline V gives CDR1 SGHRS, CDR2 YFSETQ. The CDR3 spans 14 residues. In DNA, the CDR3 is TGCGCCAGCACCTCATCAGGGGGCCAATACGAGCAGTACTTC. This encodes CASTSSGGQYEQYF.

This clonotype came up many times. This clone may be a read error of a much larger clone one base away. V is TRBV5-5 and J is TRBJ1-6; TRBD1 agrees at 7 bases. The V segment lost 4 bases and the J segment 5 bases; nucleotides outside the gene matches: 9. This CDR3 has 16 residues. In germline, CDR1 is SGHKS, CDR2 YYEKEE (reference sequence). CDR3 region: CASSVTGAANNSPLHF. Written as DNA, the CDR3 is TGTGCCAGCAGCGTAACAGGGGCCGCAAATAATTCACCCCTCCACTTT.

This clonotype is labeled as medium-sized. This rearrangement joins TRBV7-2 to TRBJ1-6, with 11 positions matching TRBD1. Per the germline V gene, CDR1 is SGHTA and CDR2 is FQGNSA. Germline trimming cut 5 bases from V and 11 bases from J; bases unmatched to any gene: 8. The CDR3 totals 15 residues. In nucleotides, the CDR3 is TGTGCCAGCAGCGAACTGCGGGACAGGGGGACACCCCTCCACTTT. This translates into CASSELRDRGTPLHF.

The CDR3 DNA follows: TGTGCCAGCAGCTGGGGACAGGGTGGGGAGACCCAGTACTTC. It translates to CASSWGQGGETQYF. V and J are TRBV5-6 and TRBJ2-5, with 9 bases matching TRBD1. Per the germline V gene, CDR1 is SGHDT and CDR2 is YYEEEE. This CDR3 is built from 14 residues. V shed 3 bases, J shed 5 bases, and the junction held 5 bases outside the gene matches.

This clonotype is labeled medium-sized. The chain couples TRBV12-3 or TRBV12-4 to TRBJ2-2, with 10 positions matching TRBD2. V dropped 5 bases and J dropped 5; count of bases not matched to a gene: 5. The CDR3 loop spans 15 amino acids. The CDR3 bases are TGTGCCAGCAGTCTAGGACTAGCGGCAACCGGGGAGCTGTTTTTT. Translated: CASSLGLAATGELFF.

V is TRBV9 and J is TRBJ1-6, with 11 bases fitting TRBD1. Germline-derived CDR1 and CDR2 are SGDLS and YYNGEE. This CDR3 contains 13 residues. Trimming removed 4 bases from V and 15 bases from J; junction bases left unmatched: 6. CDR3: CASSRGQGGRLHF. The CDR3, as DNA: TGTGCCAGCAGCCGGGGACAGGGGGGCCGCCTCCACTTT.

This clonotype was detected many times. The gene calls are TRBV10-1 and TRBJ2-5; D call uncertain. The germline V and J ends were trimmed by 5 bases and 1 base, with 8 bases remaining between them. The CDR3 covers 13 residues. CDR1 and CDR2 from the germline V gene are WNHNN and SYGVQD (reference sequence). CDR3 DNA sequence: TGCGCCAGCAGTTCTAGACTCCAAGAGACCCAGTACTTC. Amino acid sequence: CASSSRLQETQYF.

This sequence joins TRBV29-1 and TRBJ1-4; D remains ambiguous. This CDR3 has 12 amino acids. CDR1 and CDR2 (germline): SQVTM, ANQGSEA. V lost 6 bases to trimming and J lost 0 bases, with 5 bases between them. CDR3 sequence reads: CSVGATNEKLFF. The CDR3, as DNA: TGCAGCGTAGGCGCAACTAATGAAAAACTGTTTTTT.

This clonotype was detected many times. The chain carries TRBV28 and TRBJ2-7, with 7 bases aligning to TRBD1. This CDR3 has 15 residues. Germline loops: CDR1 MDHEN, CDR2 SYDVKM. The V gene end was trimmed by 6 bases and the J gene end by 2 bases; junction bases not matched to a gene: 10. The CDR3 loop reads CASSTGDSRTYEQYV. CDR3 nucleotide sequence: TGTGCCAGCAGCACCGGGGACAGCCGAACCTACGAGCAGTACGTC.

V and J are TRBV5-1 and TRBJ1-2, with a tentative D call TRBD1 (6 bases). V shed 0 bases and J shed 6 bases, with 15 bases lying between them. Germline values: CDR1 SGHRS, CDR2 YFSETQ. The CDR3 runs to 15 residues. The CDR3 DNA is TGCGCCAGCAGCTTGGAATCCAGGGGCGGTGATGGCTACACCTTC. Amino acids: CASSLESRGGDGYTF.

Many counts were recorded for this clonotype. This chain connects TRBV30 to TRBJ2-1; TRBD2 matches 10 bases. Unmatched junction bases numbered 5, after V lost 3 bases and J lost 0 bases. The CDR3 loop spans 16 amino acids. The germline CDR1 and CDR2 sequences are GTSNPN and SVGIG (reference sequence). The DNA of the CDR3 is TGTGCCTGGAGAGTTAGCGGGGGGAGCTCCTACAATGAGCAGTTCTTC. Its translation: CAWRVSGGSSYNEQFF.

The chain carries TRBV12-3 or TRBV12-4 and TRBJ2-5; D possibly matches TRBD1 or TRBD2 (5 bases each). This CDR3 region has 13 residues. V shed 0 bases and J shed 5 bases, with 7 bases lying between them. CDR3 DNA: TGTGCCAGCAGTTTAGCAGGGACGGAGACCCAGTACTTC. Its protein is CASSLAGTETQYF.

On this clonotype itself: This may arise from a read error, as a much more abundant clone is one base away. Since no conserved phenylalanine or tryptophan closes the CDR3, a read error is the likely cause. The chain is built from TRBV18 and TRBJ1-1, with a weak D call TRBD1 (5 bases). Trimming removed 1 base from V and 0 bases from J, with 12 bases in between. The CDR3 length is 16 residues. Germline loops: CDR1 KGHSH, CDR2 LQKENI. CDR3 nucleotides: TGTGCCAGCTCACCACAGGTCGGGGGGGTGAACACTGAAGCTTTCTGT. Encoded protein: CASSPQVGGVNTEAFC.

This clonotype was seen a single time. V is TRBV7-9 and J is TRBJ1-2, with D hard to call. Germline assignment: CDR1 SEHNR and CDR2 FQNEAQ (reference sequence). Trimming removed 4 bases at V and 7 bases at J, with 10 bases between. This CDR3 has 12 amino acids. CDR3 sequence: CASSYSEGGYTF. The CDR3 DNA reads TGTGCCAGCAGCTACTCGGAGGGTGGCTACACCTTC.

This clonotype came up a few times. This chain joins TRBV7-9 and TRBJ2-3; TRBD1 or TRBD2 may be the D gene (6 bases each). The CDR3 is 15 amino acids. Trimming stripped 2 bases from V and 2 bases from J, with 11 bases between. Germline V gene sequence: CDR1 SEHNR, CDR2 FQNEAQ (reference sequence). The CDR3 sequence is CASSLRGRVTDTQYF. The CDR3 DNA sequence: TGTGCCAGCAGCTTACGGGGGCGGGTCACAGATACGCAGTATTTT.

Only one count was recorded for this clonotype. The chain carries TRBV29-1 and TRBJ1-4; D remains ambiguous. The CDR3 has 13 residues. Germline V gives CDR1 SQVTM, CDR2 ANQGSEA. V gave up 8 bases and J gave up 2 bases, with 12 bases separating them. As DNA, the CDR3 is TGCAGCTACAGACGGACTACTAATGAAAAACTGTTTTTT. It encodes CSYRRTTNEKLFF.

This clonotype is labeled as medium-sized. CDR3: CASRGLLTHSNQPQHF. CDR3 coding DNA: TGTGCCAGCAGGGGACTTCTCACTCATAGCAATCAGCCCCAGCATTTT. V gene TRBV6-6 combines with J gene TRBJ1-5, with D possibly matching TRBD1 (5 bases). The CDR3 extends over 16 amino acids. Trimming cost V 6 bases and J 0 bases, with 15 bases left between them. Germline lookup yields CDR1 MNHNY and CDR2 SVGAGI (reference sequence).

V gene TRBV2 combines with J gene TRBJ2-7, with D hard to call. CDR1 is SNHLY, CDR2 FYNNEI, per germline. V lost 6 bases, J lost 2 bases, and 14 bases lay in between. The CDR3 loop spans 14 amino acids. CDR3 in DNA: TGTGCCAGCAGCCAAGGACCACTTACCTACGAGCAGTACTTC. Amino acid sequence: CASSQGPLTYEQYF.

This clonotype was found once. The CDR3 region is CASSFTSHTGELFF. CDR3 coding DNA: TGTGCCAGCAGCTTCACTTCCCACACCGGGGAGCTGTTTTTT. The V gene is TRBV7-2, the J gene TRBJ2-2; D gene ambiguous. The V and J ends lost 3 bases and 3 bases respectively, with 8 bases between them. The CDR3 runs to 14 residues. Germline V gene data show CDR1 as SGHTA and CDR2 as FQGNSA.

The chain links TRBV7-3 to TRBJ2-7; 8 bases map to TRBD2. The CDR3 consists of 13 residues. In germline, CDR1 is SGHTA, CDR2 FQGTGA. J lost 6 bases, V lost 4 bases, and 5 bases had no gene match. CDR3 sequence (DNA): TGTGCCAGCAGCTCCGGGACTAGGAGCGAGCAGTACTTC. Its protein is CASSSGTRSEQYF.

The CDR3 loop is CASSLNRVEQYF. The CDR3 nucleotides read TGTGCCAGCAGCTTGAACCGGGTCGAGCAGTACTTC. J is TRBJ2-7 and V is TRBV5-8; D not resolved. V was cut by 1 base and J by 6 bases, with 8 bases left in between. Germline assignment: CDR1 SGHTS and CDR2 YDEGEE. The CDR3 is 12 amino acids.

Note on this clonotype: Germline is not matched at one junction end, which may reflect a read error. The rearrangement uses TRBV7-9 and TRBJ2-1, with D possibly being TRBD2 (5 bases). Germline loops: CDR1 SEHNR, CDR2 FQNEAQ (reference sequence). CDR3 length equals 17 residues. Here the CDR3 DNA reads TGTGCCAGCAGCATCCCCGTCTCGGGGAGCTCCTACAATGAACAGTTCTTC. Its translation is CASSIPVSGSSYNEQFF.

The CDR3 sequence: CASSHRGGAPPTDTQYF. As DNA, the CDR3 is TGTGCCAGCAGTCACCGCGGGGGGGCCCCCCCCACAGATACGCAGTATTTT. The V and J genes are TRBV6-5 and TRBJ2-3; 9 nucleotides line up with TRBD2. The V and J ends lost 5 bases and 2 bases, in that order; junction bases with no gene match: 11. Germline-derived CDR1 and CDR2 are MNHEY and SVGAGI. The CDR3 length is 17 residues.